The entry that follows covers one T cell receptor (beta chain) sequence. Its antigen is as yet unknown. The CDR3 contains 16 residues. The germline V gene has CDR1 MNHNS and CDR2 SASEGT. V lost 5 bases and J lost 2, with 16 bases in between. TCRdb reprocessed the reads with MiXCR, giving one entry per CDR3 protein. The sample records some 920,000 distinct CDR3 sequences, approximately 33% being singletons. The data stem from a study of T cell repertoires in cytomegalovirus infection. Study details: Recently identified HLA-C-restricted CMV epitopes were among the peptides used. Signatures in public TCR beta sequences pointed to both CMV infection and matching HLA type. Whole-study findings and limits: The study identified carriers of CMV plus the relevant HLA from cumulative public TCR beta family frequency. CMV-specific TCR beta clonotypes restricted by HLA-C dominated the ex vivo response.

The sequenced sample was cultured CD8+ T cells from PBMCs, obtained from culture after CMV antigen stimulation. This rearrangement joins TRBV6-1 to TRBJ2-1, with D possibly called TRBD1 or TRBD2 (5 bases each). The clonotype comes from a human donor in good health (CMV status not recorded). Some clones in this sample may be carry-over from other donors' samples. DNA of the CDR3: TGTGCCAGCAGTTATAGCGCCAGGGCTGCCTACAATGAGCAGTTCTTC. Translated, it gives CASSYSARAAYNEQFF.